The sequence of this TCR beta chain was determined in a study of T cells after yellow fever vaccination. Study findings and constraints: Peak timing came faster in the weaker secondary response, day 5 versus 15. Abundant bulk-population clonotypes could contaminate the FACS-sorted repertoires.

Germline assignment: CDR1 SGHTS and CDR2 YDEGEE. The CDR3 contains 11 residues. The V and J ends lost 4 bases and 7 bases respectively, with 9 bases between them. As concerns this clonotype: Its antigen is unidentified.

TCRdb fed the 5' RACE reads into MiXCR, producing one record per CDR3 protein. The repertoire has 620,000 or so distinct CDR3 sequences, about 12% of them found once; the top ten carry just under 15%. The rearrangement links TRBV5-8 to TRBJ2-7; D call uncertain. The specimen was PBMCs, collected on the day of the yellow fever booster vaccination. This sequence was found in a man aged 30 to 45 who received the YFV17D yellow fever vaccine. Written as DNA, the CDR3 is TGTGCCAGCAGCAGTCCATGGGAGCAGTACTTC. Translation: CASSSPWEQYF.